This entry features one T cell receptor (beta chain) sequence. These data come from a study of T cells after yellow fever vaccination. This CDR3 spans 17 amino acids. Germline values: CDR1 SGHNT, CDR2 YYREEE (reference sequence). V was pared by 1 base and J by 3 bases, with 7 bases of the junction left unmatched. TCRdb analysed the 5' RACE reads with MiXCR anew, one entry per CDR3 protein. The table has 500,000 to 650,000 distinct CDR3 sequences, approximately 13% seen once. J is TRBJ2-3 and V is TRBV5-4; 11 nucleotides align to TRBD2. The input for sequencing was PBMCs, taken on the day of the yellow fever booster vaccination. The TCR sequence derives from a man aged 25-45 years who received the YFV17D yellow fever vaccine. The CDR3 nucleotides read TGTGCCAGCAGCTTGTGGCCTAGCGGGAGGAGGACAGATACGCAGTATTTT. Its translation is CASSLWPSGRRTDTQYF.